The 10 T cell receptor beta chains below all came from one sample that was sequenced in a study of blood T cell repertoires in COVID-19. Some clones are missing from TCRdb's copy, which holds only in-frame ones; the method was immunoSEQ multiplex PCR. The sample records about 220,000 clones, about 86% being singletons. What was sequenced was peripheral blood. Receptors were obtained from a woman in her fifties or sixties with COVID-19, enrolled during active disease.

The CDR3 nucleotides read TGTGCCACCAGCAACCCAAGGGAGTCATATGGCTACACCTTC. Its translation is CATSNPRESYGYTF. The V gene is TRBV15, the J gene TRBJ1-2; no definite D call. Germline V gene sequence: CDR1 LNHNV, CDR2 YYDKDF (reference sequence). The CDR3 is 14 amino acids. V lost 4 bases, J lost 5 bases, and 14 bases lay in between.

The J gene is TRBJ1-6, the V gene TRBV6-5; 8 bases map to TRBD1. After removal of 4 bases from V and 6 bases from J, the junction contained 8 bases not matched to a gene. CDR1 is MNHEY and CDR2 is SVGAGI in the germline V gene. The CDR3 runs 16 residues. Here the CDR3 DNA reads TGTGCCAGCAGTTCTTCACGGACAGGGCGTAATTCACCCCTCCACTTT. Translating it yields CASSSSRTGRNSPLHF.

The chain uses TRBV27 and TRBJ1-6; 9 bases align to TRBD1. Germline V gives CDR1 MNHEY, CDR2 SMNVEV (reference sequence). V shed 6 bases and J 7 bases; nucleotides not matched to a gene: 7. This CDR3 is 15 amino acids long. The CDR3 DNA reads TGTGCCAGCAGCCAAACGGGACAGGGCAATTCACCCCTCCACTTT. It codes for CASSQTGQGNSPLHF.

The gene calls are TRBV5-1 and TRBJ2-1; possibly TRBD1 for D (6 bases). The CDR3 is 12 residues long. Germline CDR1 reads SGHRS; CDR2 reads YFSETQ. V lost 0 bases, J lost 12 bases, and 10 bases lay in between. CDR3 DNA: TGCGCCAGCAGCTTGGCAGGGGCAGGGCAGTTCTTC. Protein: CASSLAGAGQFF.

The CDR3 bases are TGTGCCAGCAGCTTAGTTCTCCGGCAGGGGACGCGAGAGCAGTACTTC. It encodes CASSLVLRQGTREQYF. This sequence joins TRBV11-3 and TRBJ2-7; TRBD1 might be the D (6 bases). Trimming stripped 1 base from V and 7 bases from J, with 20 bases between. This CDR3 is 16 amino acids long. Germline V gene data show CDR1 as SGHNT and CDR2 as YENEEA.

The rearrangement uses TRBV28 and TRBJ2-3, with TRBD1 identical over 12 bases. Unmatched junction bases numbered 13, after V lost 7 bases and J lost 5 bases. From germline, CDR1 is MDHEN and CDR2 SYDVKM. The CDR3 totals 17 residues. In DNA form, the CDR3 reads TGTGCCAGCAATCCTCACCGGGACAGGGGGCGAAGAGATACGCAGTATTTT. This encodes CASNPHRDRGRRDTQYF.

The V gene is TRBV28, the J gene TRBJ2-7, with D possibly being TRBD1 (6 bases). Germline V lookup: CDR1 MDHEN, CDR2 SYDVKM. Trimming left V 8 bases short and J 3 bases short, with 8 bases between. This CDR3 contains 11 residues. CDR3 sequence: CASFRGYEQYF. CDR3 DNA sequence: TGTGCCAGCTTCAGGGGCTACGAGCAGTACTTC.

V is TRBV19 and J is TRBJ2-6, with 8 bases that match TRBD1. With V trimmed by 6 bases and J by 6 bases, 13 bases remained unmatched. Germline V gene sequence: CDR1 LNHDA, CDR2 SQIVND (reference sequence). The CDR3 extends over 17 amino acids. The CDR3 DNA reads as TGTGCCAGTAGGACAGGGGTTGGCTCTGGAGAGGCCAACGTCCTGACTTTC. Its translation: CASRTGVGSGEANVLTF.

This clone was seen just once. V usage is TRBV4-1 and J usage is TRBJ2-7; 7 nucleotides align to TRBD2. The CDR3 has 16 residues. J was trimmed by 2 bases and V by 0 bases; bases with no gene match: 7. Germline values: CDR1 MGHRA, CDR2 YSYEKL. For the CDR3, the DNA is TGCGCCAGCAGCCAAGAATGGGGGGGACGGACCTACGAGCAGTACTTC. Amino acid sequence: CASSQEWGGRTYEQYF.

This chain joins TRBV19 and TRBJ1-5; D is unclear. The CDR3 extends over 13 amino acids. From germline, CDR1 is LNHDA and CDR2 SQIVND (reference sequence). Trimming cost V 4 bases and J 5 bases, with 9 bases left between them. CDR3 region: CASSTRRDQPQHF. The CDR3 DNA follows: TGTGCCAGTAGTACTCGCCGGGATCAGCCCCAGCATTTT. Full variable domain (rest looked up from reference TRBV19 and TRBJ1-5): DGGITQSPKYLFRKEGQNVTLSCEQNLNHDAMYWYRQDPGQGLRLIYYSQIVNDFQKGDIAEGYSVSREKKESFPLTVTSAQKNPTAFYLCASSTRRDQPQHFGDGTRLSIL.